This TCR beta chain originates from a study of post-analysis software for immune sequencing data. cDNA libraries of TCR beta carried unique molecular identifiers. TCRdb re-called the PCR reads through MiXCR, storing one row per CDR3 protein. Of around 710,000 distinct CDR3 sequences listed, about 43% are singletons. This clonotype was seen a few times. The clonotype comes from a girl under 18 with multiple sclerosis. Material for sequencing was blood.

The CDR3 DNA reads as TGCAGTGCTAGGCCTGCAGGGATGGGCGGCAATCAGCCCCAGCATTTT. It codes for CSARPAGMGGNQPQHF. The rearrangement uses TRBV20-1 and TRBJ1-5; D might be TRBD1 (5 bases). This CDR3 has 16 residues. Trimming removed 3 bases from V and 2 bases from J, with 17 bases in between. CDR1 and CDR2 (germline): DFQATT, SNEGSKA (reference sequence).